This TCR beta chain was retrieved from a study of tumor and adjacent non-tumor tissue in lung cancer. Study-level background: Patients comprised about a dozen adenocarcinoma, a couple of squamous cell carcinoma and 1 small cell lung cancer.

RNA was extracted from bulk tissue without any cell sorting. More than 3 cm separated this lung sample from the edge of the tumor. Chemotherapy-naive patients with new lung cancer underwent thoracic surgery in China, August–late 2014. Study-wide findings and caveats: TCR diversity was significantly greater in tumor than normal lung tissue.

V was pared by 3 bases and J by 2 bases, with 4 bases between. This CDR3 is 12 amino acids long. Per the germline V gene, CDR1 is DFQATT and CDR2 is SNEGSKA (reference sequence). TCRbeta libraries were built with three rounds of nested PCR, modified from ARM-PCR. MiXCR, run by TCRdb on the multiplex PCR reads, gives a single entry per CDR3 protein. The data contain roughly 82,000 distinct CDR3 sequences, 76% of them seen just once; the ten biggest clones take up around a fifth. This clonotype occurred many times. Its antigen remains unidentified. Sample: distant non-tumor lung tissue. The TCR sequence derives from a woman aged 45-60 years with non-small cell lung cancer. The chain recombines TRBV20-1 with TRBJ2-2; D remains unclear. Written as DNA, the CDR3 is TGCAGTGCTAGCGGAAACACCGGGGAGCTGTTTTTT. Its protein is CSASGNTGELFF.